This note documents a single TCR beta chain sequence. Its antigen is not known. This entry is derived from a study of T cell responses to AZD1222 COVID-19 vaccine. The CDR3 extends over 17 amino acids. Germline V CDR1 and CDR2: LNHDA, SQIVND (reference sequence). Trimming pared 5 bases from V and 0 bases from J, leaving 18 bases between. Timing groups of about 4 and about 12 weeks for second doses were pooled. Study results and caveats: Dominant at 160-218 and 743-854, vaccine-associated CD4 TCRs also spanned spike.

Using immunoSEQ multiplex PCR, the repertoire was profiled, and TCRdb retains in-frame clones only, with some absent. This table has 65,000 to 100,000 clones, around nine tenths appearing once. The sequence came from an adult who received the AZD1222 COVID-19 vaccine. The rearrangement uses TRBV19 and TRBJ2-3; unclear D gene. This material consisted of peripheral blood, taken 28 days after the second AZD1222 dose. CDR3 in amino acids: CASSPYSPFPSTDTQYF. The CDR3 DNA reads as TGTGCCAGTAGTCCCTACTCGCCCTTTCCTAGCACAGATACGCAGTATTTT.